This T cell receptor gamma chain was documented in a study of intestinal T cells in coeliac disease (dated by TCRdb to the early 2020s). Broadly, across the study: Coeliac patients were much younger than controls, with mean ages of around 15 versus 51 years in the TRG cohort. Duodenal biopsies from around 10 coeliac disease patients and around 10 non-coeliac controls were included in the TCR-delta (TRD) cohort. A second, larger TCR-gamma (TRG) cohort comprised duodenal biopsies from a few dozen coeliac disease patients and some 20 non-coeliac controls.

Study-wide conclusions, independent of this receptor: The coeliac group and the control group were significantly different in age, but an analysis split by age did not give significant classification. FFPE-derived DNA was found to be relatively degraded, and loss of a proportion of TCR sequences in each sample was likely caused by this degradation. Repeated CDR3 amino acid sequences could not be distinguished from PCR duplicates in the analysis. Of around 54 biopsies, around 50 (approximately 94%) were correctly classified by TRG clustering, which had a reported leave-one-out accuracy of around 87%. In training, clustering based on TRD kmers put every one of the 22 biopsies in the right class, and the leave-one-out accuracy was reported as 91%.

The CDR3 contains 14 residues, cysteine and phenylalanine counted. Just the 42-base CDR3 DNA is kept, in frame starting at base 1. The germline V end is reduced by 2 bases and the J end by 9 bases; junction bases left unmatched: 13. According to the germline V gene (reference sequence), CDR1 reads GITISATS and CDR2 reads ISYDGTV. Library preparation was by multiplex PCR. The data were produced on an Ion Torrent PGM. TRG repertoires were amplified from 150 to 250 ng of biopsy DNA using the LymphoTrack kit, whose primers carry Illumina adapters. After purification with AMPure XP beads and quantification on a 2100 Bioanalyzer, the TRG amplicons were pooled in equimolar amounts. Sequencing of TRG libraries was performed on an Ion PGM instrument. Regarding the original processing steps: FastX discarded any read in which over 10% of nucleotides had a quality score below the third quartile for that patient. IMGT/HighV-QUEST was used to align reads in order to assign V, D and J genes, locate CDR3 regions and judge functionality. After the sequences were translated into amino acids, every sequence predicted to be non-functional was thrown out. CDR3s were split into kmers, with and without positional annotation; kmer frequencies underwent PCA, and samples were clustered using all 1023 combinations of PCs 1-10. Classification was validated by leave-one-out cross-validation, in which parameters were re-optimised on the remaining samples each time. Shannon diversity was computed with the vegan R package from repeated random subsamples equal to the lowest read count. Identical DNA sequences were merged into single rows after TCRdb reprocessed the public reads with CATT. The V and J calls and clone size are TCRdb's, not the authors'. The sample profile shows under 950 gamma-chain clones; about 40% of them were found once. Around a quarter of the sample is taken by the ten largest.

For each case, genomic DNA was extracted from ten 5-um FFPE scrolls with the QIAamp DNA FFPE tissue kit. To test whether coeliac disease could be classified from the TCR repertoire, the study used duodenal biopsies that were formalin-fixed paraffin-embedded, fully anonymised, and surplus to diagnostic needs. The controls had upper endoscopy for reflux, dyspepsia or gastritis, and there was no clinical or histological suspicion of coeliac disease in any of the controls. As regards this clone: No cognate antigen has been identified for it. No quality values exist for individual bases; no much larger clone is one base distant.

The V and J genes are TRGV9 and TRGJ1 or TRGJ2. This sequence originates from a human donor who served as a control with a normal duodenal biopsy, not a healthy volunteer. Sequences were obtained from a duodenal biopsy. The CDR3 protein: CALWEALRGVKKLF. DNA sequence: TGTGCCTTGTGGGAGGCCCTCCGGGGTGTTAAGAAACTCTTT.